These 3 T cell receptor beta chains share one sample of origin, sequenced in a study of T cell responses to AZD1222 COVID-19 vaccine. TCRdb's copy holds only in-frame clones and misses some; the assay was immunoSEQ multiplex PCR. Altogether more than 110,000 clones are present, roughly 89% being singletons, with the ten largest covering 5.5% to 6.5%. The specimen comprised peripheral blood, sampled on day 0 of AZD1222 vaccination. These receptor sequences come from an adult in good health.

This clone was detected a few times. In nucleotides, the CDR3 is TGTGCCAGCAGCCAGACAGGGAACACTGAAGCTTTCTTT. It encodes CASSQTGNTEAFF. The chain recombines TRBV12-3 or TRBV12-4 with TRBJ1-1; the D gene is possibly TRBD1 (6 bases). V lost 6 bases and J lost 1, with 9 bases in between. The CDR3 runs to 13 residues.

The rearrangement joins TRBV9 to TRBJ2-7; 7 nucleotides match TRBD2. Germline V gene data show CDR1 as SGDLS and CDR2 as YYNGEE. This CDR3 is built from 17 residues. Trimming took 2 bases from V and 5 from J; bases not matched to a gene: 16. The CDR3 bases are TGTGCCAGCAGCGTGGGCCCGGACGGTCCGACTAGCAACGAGCAGTACTTC. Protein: CASSVGPDGPTSNEQYF.

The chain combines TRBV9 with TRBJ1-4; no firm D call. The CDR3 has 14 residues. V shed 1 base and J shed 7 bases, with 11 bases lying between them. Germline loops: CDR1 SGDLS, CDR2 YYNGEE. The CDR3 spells CASSVTMQAEKLFF. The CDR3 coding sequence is TGTGCCAGCAGCGTAACGATGCAGGCTGAAAAACTGTTTTTT.